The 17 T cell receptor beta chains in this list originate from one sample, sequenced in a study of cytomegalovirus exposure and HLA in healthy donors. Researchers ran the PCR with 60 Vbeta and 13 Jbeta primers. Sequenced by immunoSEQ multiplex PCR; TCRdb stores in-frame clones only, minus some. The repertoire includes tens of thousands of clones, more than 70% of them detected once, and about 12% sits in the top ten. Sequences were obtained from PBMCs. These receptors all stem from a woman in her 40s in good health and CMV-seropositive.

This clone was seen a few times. DNA for the CDR3: TGTGCCAGCAGTGAAGCGGGGCACTCCTACAATGAGCAGTTCTTC. It yields the protein CASSEAGHSYNEQFF. This chain links TRBV6-4 with TRBJ2-1; TRBD2 agrees at 7 bases. With V trimmed by 3 bases and J by 0 bases, 2 bases remained unmatched. CDR1 MRHNA and CDR2 SNTAGT come from the germline V gene. This CDR3 has 15 residues.

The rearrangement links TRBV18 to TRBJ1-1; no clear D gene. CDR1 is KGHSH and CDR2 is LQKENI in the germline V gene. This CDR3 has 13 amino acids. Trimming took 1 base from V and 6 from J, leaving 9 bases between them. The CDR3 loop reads CASSPLPGAEAFF. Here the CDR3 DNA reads TGTGCCAGCTCACCACTCCCCGGGGCTGAAGCTTTCTTT.

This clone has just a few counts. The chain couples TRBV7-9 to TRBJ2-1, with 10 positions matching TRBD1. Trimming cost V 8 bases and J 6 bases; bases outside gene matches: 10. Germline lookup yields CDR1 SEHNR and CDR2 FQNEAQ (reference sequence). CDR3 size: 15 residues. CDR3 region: CASCPRDRGSNEQFF. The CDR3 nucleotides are TGTGCCAGCTGTCCGCGGGACAGGGGTTCCAATGAGCAGTTCTTC.

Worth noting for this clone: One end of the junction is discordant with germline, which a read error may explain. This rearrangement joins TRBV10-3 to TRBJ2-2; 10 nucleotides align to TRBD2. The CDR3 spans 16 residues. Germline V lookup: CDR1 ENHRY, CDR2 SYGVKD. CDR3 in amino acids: CAIGDGSGGATGELFF. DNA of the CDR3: TGTGCCATCGGTGATGGCAGCGGGGGGGCCACCGGGGAGCTGTTTTTT.

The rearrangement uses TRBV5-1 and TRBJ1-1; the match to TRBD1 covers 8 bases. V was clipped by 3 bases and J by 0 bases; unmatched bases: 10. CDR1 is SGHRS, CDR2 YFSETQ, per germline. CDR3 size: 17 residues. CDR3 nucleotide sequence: TGCGCCAGCAGCTCCAGCGGGACAGGAAATCTGAACACTGAAGCTTTCTTT. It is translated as CASSSSGTGNLNTEAFF.

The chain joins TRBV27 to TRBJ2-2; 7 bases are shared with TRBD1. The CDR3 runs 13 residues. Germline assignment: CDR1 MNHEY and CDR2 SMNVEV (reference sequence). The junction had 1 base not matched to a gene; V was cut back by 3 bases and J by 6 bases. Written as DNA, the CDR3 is TGTGCCAGCAGTTTCGGGACAGCCGGGGAGCTGTTTTTT. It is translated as CASSFGTAGELFF.

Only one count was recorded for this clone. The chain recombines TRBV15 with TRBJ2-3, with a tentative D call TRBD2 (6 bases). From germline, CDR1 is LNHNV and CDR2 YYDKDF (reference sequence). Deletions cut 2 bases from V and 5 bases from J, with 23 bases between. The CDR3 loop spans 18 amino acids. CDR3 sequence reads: CATSRLPGGAQLGDTQYF. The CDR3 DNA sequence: TGTGCCACCAGCAGACTCCCAGGAGGGGCCCAGCTGGGAGATACGCAGTATTTT.

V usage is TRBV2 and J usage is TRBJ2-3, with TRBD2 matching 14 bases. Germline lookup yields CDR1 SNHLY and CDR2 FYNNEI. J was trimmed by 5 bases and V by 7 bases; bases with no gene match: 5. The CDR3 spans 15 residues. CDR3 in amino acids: CASTWTSGGLDTQYF. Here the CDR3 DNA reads TGTGCCAGCACTTGGACTAGCGGGGGGTTAGATACGCAGTATTTT.

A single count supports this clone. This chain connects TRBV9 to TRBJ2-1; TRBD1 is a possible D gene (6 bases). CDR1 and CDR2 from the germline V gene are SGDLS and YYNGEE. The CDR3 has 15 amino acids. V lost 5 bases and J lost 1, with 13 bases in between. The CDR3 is CASSLGGGSYNEQFF. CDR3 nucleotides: TGTGCCAGCAGTCTAGGGGGTGGATCCTACAATGAGCAGTTCTTC.

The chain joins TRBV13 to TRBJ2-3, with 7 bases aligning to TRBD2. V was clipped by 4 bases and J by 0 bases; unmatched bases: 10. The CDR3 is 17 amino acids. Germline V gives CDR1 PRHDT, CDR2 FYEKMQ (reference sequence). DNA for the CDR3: TGTGCCAGCAGCTCATCAGGGTGGCGGGGGAGCACAGATACGCAGTATTTT. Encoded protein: CASSSSGWRGSTDTQYF.

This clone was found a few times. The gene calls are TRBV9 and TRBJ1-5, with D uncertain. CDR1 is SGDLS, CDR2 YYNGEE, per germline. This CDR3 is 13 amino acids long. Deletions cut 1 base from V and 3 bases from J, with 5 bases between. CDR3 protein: CASSVSDNQPQHF. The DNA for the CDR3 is TGTGCCAGCAGCGTAAGCGACAATCAGCCCCAGCATTTT.

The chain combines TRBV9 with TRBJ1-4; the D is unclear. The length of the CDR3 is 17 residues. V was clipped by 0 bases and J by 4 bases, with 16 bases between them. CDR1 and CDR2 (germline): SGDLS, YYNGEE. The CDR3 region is CASSVVGSGSRNEKLFF. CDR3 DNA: TGTGCCAGCAGCGTAGTCGGCTCGGGGAGCCGTAATGAAAAACTGTTTTTT.

CDR3 nucleotide sequence: TGTGCCAGCAGCTTCCGGACAGGCTCGAACACCGGGGAGCTGTTTTTT. This translates into CASSFRTGSNTGELFF. The rearrangement joins TRBV5-4 to TRBJ2-2, with 7 bases identical to TRBD1. CDR1 SGHNT and CDR2 YYREEE come from the germline V gene (reference sequence). V gave up 2 bases and J gave up 0 bases; unmatched junction bases: 4. The CDR3 covers 16 residues.

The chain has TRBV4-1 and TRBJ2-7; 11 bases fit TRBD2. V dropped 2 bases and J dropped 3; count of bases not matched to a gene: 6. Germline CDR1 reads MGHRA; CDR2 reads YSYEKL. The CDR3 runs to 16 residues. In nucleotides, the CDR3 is TGCGCCAGCAGCCAATGGCCTAGCGGGGGGCACTACGAGCAGTACTTC. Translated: CASSQWPSGGHYEQYF.

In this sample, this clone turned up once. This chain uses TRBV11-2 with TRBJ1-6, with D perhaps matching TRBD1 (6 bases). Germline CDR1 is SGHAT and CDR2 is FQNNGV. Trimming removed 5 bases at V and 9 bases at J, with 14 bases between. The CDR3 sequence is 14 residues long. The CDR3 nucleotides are TGTGCCAGCAGCCTGGGCGACAGGTCTTCACCCCTCCACTTT. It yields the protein CASSLGDRSSPLHF.

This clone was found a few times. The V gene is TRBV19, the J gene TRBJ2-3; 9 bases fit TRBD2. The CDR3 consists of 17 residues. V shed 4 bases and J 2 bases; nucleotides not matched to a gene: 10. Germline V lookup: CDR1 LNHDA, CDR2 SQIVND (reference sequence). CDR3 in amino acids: CASSKGASGALTDTQYF. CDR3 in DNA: TGTGCCAGTAGTAAGGGTGCTAGCGGGGCCCTCACAGATACGCAGTATTTT.

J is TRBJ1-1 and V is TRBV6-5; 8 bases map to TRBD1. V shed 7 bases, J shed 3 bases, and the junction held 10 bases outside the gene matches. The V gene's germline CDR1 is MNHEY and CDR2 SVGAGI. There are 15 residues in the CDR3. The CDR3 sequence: CASTPPGGRDTEAFF. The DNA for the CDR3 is TGTGCCAGCACCCCGCCAGGGGGCCGAGACACTGAAGCTTTCTTT.